The source of this TCR beta chain is a study of T cell repertoires in cytomegalovirus infection. The ends lost 2 bases at V and 7 bases at J; junction bases unmatched: 17. This CDR3 contains 18 residues. Germline CDR1 MNHEY, CDR2 SVGEGT. This clonotype has a count of ten or more. TCRdb reprocessed the reads via MiXCR and lists one record per CDR3 protein. The sample carries approximately 500,000 distinct CDR3 sequences, approximately 10% recorded once. The source material was PBMCs. V and J are TRBV6-2 or TRBV6-3 and TRBJ1-5; 7 bases are shared with TRBD1. This clonotype was sampled from a human donor in good health (CMV status not recorded). Some clones in this sample may be carry-over from other donors' samples. The CDR3 bases are TGTGCCAGCAGTTACAAGAGGACAGGTCGAGTGGGGCCCCAGCCCCAGCATTTT. Residues: CASSYKRTGRVGPQPQHF.